The present T cell receptor (beta chain) was sequenced within a study of neoadjuvant anti-PD-1 for oral cavity cancer. Using immunoSEQ multiplex PCR, the repertoire was profiled, and TCRdb retains in-frame clones only, with some absent. Of over 8,500 clones listed, approximately 70% are singletons. This clone was observed a few times. The sequenced sample was tumor tissue, obtained before nivolumab (anti-PD-1) treatment. This receptor was identified in a person aged 35-79 years with oral cavity squamous cell carcinoma.

The CDR3 protein is CATSVGTGGLRETQYF. The CDR3 nucleotides read TGTGCCACCAGCGTCGGGACAGGGGGCTTGAGGGAGACCCAGTACTTC. The chain joins TRBV15 to TRBJ2-5, with 12 positions matching TRBD1. The CDR3 length is 16 residues. The germline V gene encodes CDR1 LNHNV and CDR2 YYDKDF (reference sequence). Germline trimming cut 5 bases from V and 5 bases from J; bases unmatched to any gene: 9.